This entry describes one TCR beta chain. V was trimmed by 1 base and J by 13 bases, leaving 20 bases between them. This CDR3 has 16 residues. Germline lookup yields CDR1 MNHEY and CDR2 SMNVEV (reference sequence). This entry is derived from a study of cytomegalovirus exposure and HLA in healthy donors. A multiplex PCR was run with 60 Vbeta primers and 13 Jbeta primers. Generated by immunoSEQ multiplex PCR, the TCRdb table keeps only in-frame clones and is missing some. The repertoire includes some 190,000 clones, 87% of them detected once, and under 1.2% sits in the top ten. The V call is TRBV27, the J call TRBJ1-6; the D gene is possibly TRBD1 (5 bases). The sequence was obtained from a boy younger than 10 in good health and CMV-seronegative. The source material was PBMCs. The CDR3 DNA sequence: TGTGCCAGCAGTTTATGGACACCGGGTAATCTTAAGCCCCTCCACTTT. This translates into CASSLWTPGNLKPLHF.